Below are 7 T cell receptor beta chains sequenced from a single sample in a study of blood T cell repertoires in COVID-19. Assay: immunoSEQ multiplex PCR; the TCRdb copy retains only in-frame clones and omits some. The sample yields fewer than 35,000 clones, less than 85% seen once. Sample: peripheral blood. Receptors originate from a man older than 75 with active or convalescent COVID-19.

The gene calls are TRBV18 and TRBJ1-2; D uncertain. Germline lookup yields CDR1 KGHSH and CDR2 LQKENI. The CDR3 runs 13 residues. The germline V and J ends were trimmed by 2 bases and 3 bases, with 7 bases remaining between them. Here the CDR3 DNA reads TGTGCCAGCTCACCAGGGCAAGACTATGGCTACACCTTC. It codes for CASSPGQDYGYTF.

This clone was found once. CDR3 coding DNA: TGTGCCAGCAGCTTTCTCGGGAGTTCCCACGAGCAGTACTTC. It specifies CASSFLGSSHEQYF. V is TRBV7-9 and J is TRBJ2-7, with D maybe TRBD2 (6 bases). The CDR3 extends over 14 amino acids. Germline V CDR1 and CDR2: SEHNR, FQNEAQ (reference sequence). V lost 3 bases and J lost 5, with 14 bases in between.

The genes are TRBV3-1 (or the pseudogene TRBV3-2) and TRBJ2-3; TRBD1 might be the D (6 bases). The CDR3 consists of 15 residues. Deletions cut 0 bases from V and 6 bases from J, with 13 bases between. Germline lookup yields CDR1 LGHDT and CDR2 YNNKEL (reference sequence). The CDR3 loop reads CASSQEDSGMDTQYF. DNA for the CDR3: TGTGCCAGCAGCCAAGAGGACAGCGGAATGGATACGCAGTATTTT.

The chain combines TRBV4-1 with TRBJ2-4; 8 positions match TRBD2. Trimming cost V 1 base and J 7 bases; bases outside gene matches: 3. The CDR3 runs to 14 residues. Germline CDR1 MGHRA, CDR2 YSYEKL. CDR3 sequence reads: CASSQGTSINIQYF. CDR3 nucleotides: TGCGCCAGCAGCCAAGGGACTAGCATCAACATTCAGTACTTC.

The rearrangement joins TRBV5-1 to TRBJ2-3, with 11 bases that match TRBD2. With 4 bases clipped from V and 4 bases from J, the junction kept 5 bases outside the gene matches. Per germline, CDR1 SGHRS and CDR2 YFSETQ. CDR3 length equals 15 residues. The CDR3 loop reads CASSTTSGNADTQYF. The CDR3 DNA follows: TGCGCCAGCAGCACGACTAGCGGGAACGCAGATACGCAGTATTTT.

The sample holds a few counts of this clone. This sample includes further DNA sequences coding for the same CDR3. The chain uses TRBV7-3 and TRBJ2-3, with 14 bases aligning to TRBD2. With 5 bases clipped from V and 4 bases from J, the junction kept 2 bases outside the gene matches. Germline lookup yields CDR1 SGHTA and CDR2 FQGTGA. This CDR3 is 15 amino acids long. CDR3 region: CASSRLAGGADTQYF. The DNA of the CDR3 is TGTGCCAGCAGCCGACTAGCGGGGGGGGCAGATACGCAGTATTTT. Drawing the rest from reference TRBV7-3 and TRBJ2-3, the complete variable domain is GAGVSQTPSNKVTEKGKYVELRCDPISGHTALYWYRQSLGQGPEFLIYFQGTGAADDSGLPNDRFFAVRPEGSVSTLKIQRTERGDSAVYLCASSRLAGGADTQYFGPGTRLTVL.

The chain joins TRBV4-1 to TRBJ2-5, with 8 nucleotides matching TRBD1. The length of the CDR3 is 15 residues. Germline CDR1 is MGHRA and CDR2 is YSYEKL. After removal of 0 bases from V and 4 bases from J, the junction contained 4 bases not matched to a gene. The CDR3 region has the DNA TGCGCCAGCAGCCAAGACGGGGACAGGATAGAGACCCAGTACTTC. Translation: CASSQDGDRIETQYF.